This T cell receptor beta chain was found in a study of CD8 T cells in Susac syndrome. This CDR3 comprises 14 residues. CDR1 and CDR2 from the germline V gene are SGHRS and YFSETQ. Losses at the gene ends were 4 bases for V and 7 bases for J; bases not matched to a gene: 8. The multiple sclerosis controls were treatment-naive patients, and their relapsing-remitting disease was stable or active. TEMRA cells were FACS-enriched, while CD8+ and CD4+ T cells were negatively isolated. RNA in amounts of roughly 0.5 to 1 ug was reverse transcribed with random hexamers. Amplification of TCR beta CDR3 was carried out by immunoSEQ multiplex PCR, which covered 54 Vbeta and 13 Jbeta segments. In TCRdb, the immunoSEQ multiplex PCR reads were re-called with MiXCR into one record per CDR3 protein. The table lists approximately 130,000 distinct CDR3 sequences, 90% to 95% of them singletons. Study-wide results and limits: The study conceded that its TCR sequencing and HLA analysis involved relatively few individuals.

In the case of this clonotype: The antigen remains unidentified.

The V and J genes are TRBV5-1 and TRBJ2-7, with 10 positions matching TRBD1. The origin of this receptor is a human donor with multiple sclerosis. Sequencing input: CD8+ T cells from PBMCs. The CDR3 is CASSRTGGGGEQYF. Written as DNA, the CDR3 is TGCGCCAGCAGCCGGACAGGGGGGGGAGGGGAGCAGTACTTC.